This T cell receptor beta chain came from a study of blood T cell repertoires in COVID-19. Overall study: PBMCs, B-cell-depleted T cells, or T cells were the source of the cDNA or gDNA that made up the material.

This CDR3 has 15 residues. Germline V gene data show CDR1 as ENHRY and CDR2 as SYGVKD. The V end lost 4 bases, the J end lost 0 bases, and 12 bases lay between the germline ends. In the original processing: Reference gene primers were amplified, and this amplification served to estimate nucleated cell counts. The assay was immunoSEQ multiplex PCR, and TCRdb's table has in-frame clones only and misses some. V and J calls and clone size are those listed in that table; D and trimming were worked out from the DNA. The sample has tens of thousands of clones; 86% are singletons. This chain joins TRBV10-3 and TRBJ1-1; the D gene is possibly TRBD1 (6 bases). The sequenced sample was peripheral blood. This receptor was taken from a man in his thirties or forties with acute or convalescent COVID-19. Here the CDR3 reads CAISAAQGMNTEAFF. As DNA, the CDR3 is TGTGCCATCAGTGCGGCACAGGGAATGAACACTGAAGCTTTCTTT.